The clone carrying this TCR beta chain was seen a few times. The antigen remains undetermined. V was trimmed by 6 bases and J by 8 bases, leaving 28 bases between them. The CDR3 consists of 18 residues. cDNA libraries for TCR alpha and TCR beta, carrying sample barcodes and UMIs, came from 5'RACE with constant-segment primers. TCRdb called the 5' RACE reads again in MiXCR, with one record for every CDR3 protein. Among 470,000 or so distinct CDR3 sequences, roughly 25% were seen once, and the ten largest hold approximately 12%. These data come from a study of T-cell memory formation after mild COVID-19. Study-wide findings and caveats: A second wave of clones peaked on day 37, and their SARS-CoV-2 specificity went unconfirmed. In pre-infection memory, a portion of responding clones appeared, which suggested that cross-reactive memory joined.

The material sequenced was PBMCs or a T cell subset sorted from them (not recorded which). The rearrangement links TRBV12-3 or TRBV12-4 to TRBJ2-2, with D possibly being TRBD1 (6 bases). This receptor was taken from an adult woman who had mild COVID-19 (a few samples of this study predate the infection). Cell type and time point are not known. The CDR3 DNA sequence: TGTGCCAGCAGAACTGCTGAAACAGGGATGGGAGCTGGGGGGGAGCTGTTTTTT. Protein product: CASRTAETGMGAGGELFF.